This TCR beta chain stems from a study of T cell repertoires in cytomegalovirus infection. TCRdb itself ran the reads through MiXCR, one entry per CDR3 protein. The sample consists of about 190,000 distinct CDR3 sequences, 28% of them appearing once. A note on this clonotype: It may be a read error: a sequence one base away is much more abundant.

The specimen was PBMCs. This sequence originates from a human donor in good health (CMV status not recorded). Some clones in this sample may be carry-over from other donors' samples.

This chain's CDR3 is CASRLGGAGNTIYF. DNA for the CDR3: TGTGCCAGCAGGTTGGGGGGCGCTGGAAACACCATATATTTT. The chain uses TRBV7-2 and TRBJ1-3, with D possibly being TRBD1 (6 bases). The V gene's germline CDR1 is SGHTA and CDR2 FQGNSA. This CDR3 spans 14 amino acids. V lost 6 bases and J 2 bases, leaving 11 bases between the germline ends.